The rows below give T cell receptor beta chains drawn from one sample of a study of blood T cell repertoires in COVID-19. Clones were sequenced by immunoSEQ multiplex PCR, and TCRdb holds only the in-frame ones, with some missing. The sample holds about 280,000 clones, around 80% seen once. The sample consisted of PBMCs or T cells enriched from blood (not recorded which). Receptors originate from a man between 35 and 55 years old who had been exposed to COVID-19. Each CDR3 is given with its conserved first and last residue. D genes are given only for firm matches. Clone size is given for some rows only: seen once, a few or many times, or a class if the clone is expanded.

cdr3_aa: CASSRVAGANEQFF; cdr3_nt: TGTGCCAGCTCACGGGTAGCGGGAGCCAATGAGCAGTTCTTC; d_call: TRBD2; clone_size: -; j_call: TRBJ2-1; v_call: TRBV18
cdr3_aa: CASSPGTSVGIEQFF; cdr3_nt: TGTGCCAGCAGCCCCGGGACTAGCGTTGGTATAGAGCAGTTCTTC; d_call: TRBD2; clone_size: many; j_call: TRBJ2-1; v_call: TRBV5-5
cdr3_aa: CASSQWPNTEAFF; cdr3_nt: TGTGCCAGCAGCCAATGGCCCAACACTGAAGCTTTCTTT; d_call: -; clone_size: -; j_call: TRBJ1-1; v_call: TRBV3-1/TRBV3-2
cdr3_aa: CASSQVGTSGKTGELFF; cdr3_nt: TGTGCCAGCAGCCAAGTGGGGACTAGCGGGAAGACCGGGGAGCTGTTTTTT; d_call: TRBD2; clone_size: -; j_call: TRBJ2-2; v_call: TRBV3-1/TRBV3-2
cdr3_aa: CASSPGQNTEAFF; cdr3_nt: TGCGCCAGCAGTCCCGGACAGAACACTGAAGCTTTCTTT; d_call: -; clone_size: -; j_call: TRBJ1-1; v_call: TRBV10-1
cdr3_aa: CASSVDRARGYTF; cdr3_nt: TGTGCCAGTAGTGTGGACAGGGCGCGTGGCTACACCTTC; d_call: TRBD1; clone_size: -; j_call: TRBJ1-2; v_call: TRBV19
cdr3_aa: CASSLDPGGQETQYF; cdr3_nt: TGTGCCAGCAGCTTAGATCCGGGGGGCCAAGAGACCCAGTACTTC; d_call: TRBD2; clone_size: -; j_call: TRBJ2-5; v_call: TRBV11-2
cdr3_aa: CASSELFEKLFF; cdr3_nt: TGTGCCAGTAGTGAACTGTTCGAAAAACTGTTTTTT; d_call: -; clone_size: -; j_call: TRBJ1-4; v_call: TRBV19
cdr3_aa: CASSPWRAKETQYF; cdr3_nt: TGTGCCAGCAGCCCTTGGAGGGCAAAAGAGACCCAGTACTTC; d_call: -; clone_size: -; j_call: TRBJ2-5; v_call: TRBV5-4
cdr3_aa: CASSRGAAQETQYF; cdr3_nt: TGTGCCAGCAGCCGGGGGGCGGCCCAAGAGACCCAGTACTTC; d_call: -; clone_size: -; j_call: TRBJ2-5; v_call: TRBV7-2